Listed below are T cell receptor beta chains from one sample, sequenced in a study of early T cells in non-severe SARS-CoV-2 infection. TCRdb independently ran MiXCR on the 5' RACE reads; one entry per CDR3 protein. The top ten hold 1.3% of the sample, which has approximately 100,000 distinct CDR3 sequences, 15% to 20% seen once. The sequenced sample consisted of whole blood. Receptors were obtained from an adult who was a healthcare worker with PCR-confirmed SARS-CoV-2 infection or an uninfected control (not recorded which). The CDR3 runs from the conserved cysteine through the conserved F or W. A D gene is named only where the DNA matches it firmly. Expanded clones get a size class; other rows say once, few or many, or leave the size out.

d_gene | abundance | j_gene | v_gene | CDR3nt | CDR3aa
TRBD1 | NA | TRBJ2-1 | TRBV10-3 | TGTGCCATCAGCCCCGGGACAGAGGCGTACAATGAGCAGTTCTTC | CAISPGTEAYNEQFF
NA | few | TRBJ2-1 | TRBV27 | TGTGCCAGCAGTTTATCGACAGACAATGAGCAGTTCTTC | CASSLSTDNEQFF
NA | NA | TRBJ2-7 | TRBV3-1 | TGTGCCAGCAGCCAAGTAGACCGGGGCGAGCAGTACTTC | CASSQVDRGEQYF
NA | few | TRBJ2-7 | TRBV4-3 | TGCGCCAGCAGCCAATCCTGGGCCGACTCAGGGGGGGAGCAGTACTTC | CASSQSWADSGGEQYF
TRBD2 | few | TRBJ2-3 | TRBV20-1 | TGCAGTGCTAGAGATTTAAGCGGGGGCACAGATACGCAGTATTTT | CSARDLSGGTDTQYF
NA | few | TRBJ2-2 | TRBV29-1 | TGCAGCGTTTTCACCGGGGAGCTGTTTTTT | CSVFTGELFF
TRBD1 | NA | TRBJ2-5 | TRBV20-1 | TGCAGTGCTACCGGGACAGAACACCAAGAGACCCAGTACTTC | CSATGTEHQETQYF
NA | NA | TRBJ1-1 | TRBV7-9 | TGTGCCAGCAGCAAGGGGGGGCAGCCGAACACTGAAGCTTTCTTT | CASSKGGQPNTEAFF
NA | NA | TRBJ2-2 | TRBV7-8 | TGTGCCAGCAGCTTAGTGACGGTGACCGGGGAGCTGTTTTTT | CASSLVTVTGELFF
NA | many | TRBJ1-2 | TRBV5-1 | TGCGCCAGCAGCCAGACAGGAATCCCCGTAGGCTACACCTTC | CASSQTGIPVGYTF
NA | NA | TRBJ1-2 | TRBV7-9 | TGTGCCAGCAGCTACCCCAGCCTGAAAGATTATGGCTACACCTTC | CASSYPSLKDYGYTF
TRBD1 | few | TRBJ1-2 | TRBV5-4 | TGTGCCAGCAGCCTGGGGGGACAGACCCGTCGGGGCTATGGCTACACCTTC | CASSLGGQTRRGYGYTF
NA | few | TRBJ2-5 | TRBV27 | TGTGCCAGCAGTTTAATGGGACTCCGTGGGGAGACCCAGTACTTC | CASSLMGLRGETQYF
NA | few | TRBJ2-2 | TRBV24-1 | TGTGCCACCAGTGATTTTCTCCCGCGGGGCGCGAACACCGGGGAGCTGTTTTTT | CATSDFLPRGANTGELFF
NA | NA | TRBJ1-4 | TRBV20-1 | TGCAGTGCTAGAAACACACGTTGGGGTTTGAGTGAAAAACTGTTTTTT | CSARNTRWGLSEKLFF
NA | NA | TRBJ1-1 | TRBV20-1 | TGCAGTGTCACGCGCCAGAACACTGAAGCTTTCTTT | CSVTRQNTEAFF
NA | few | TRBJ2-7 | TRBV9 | TGTGCCAGCAGCGGTGGTAGGGCCTCCTACGAGCAGTACTTC | CASSGGRASYEQYF
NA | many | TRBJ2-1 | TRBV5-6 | TGTGCCAGCACCCTCCGTCTAGGTGAGCAGTTCTTC | CASTLRLGEQFF
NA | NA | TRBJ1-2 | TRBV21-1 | TGTGCCAGCAGCAAAATCACCTGGACAATTAATAACTATGGCTACACCTTC | CASSKITWTINNYGYTF
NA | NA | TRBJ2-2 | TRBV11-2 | TGTGCCAGCAGCTTATTAGCCCCCGGGGAGCTGTTTTTT | CASSLLAPGELFF
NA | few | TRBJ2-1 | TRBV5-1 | TGCGCCAGCAGCCCTACGGCGGGGACATACAATGAGCAGTTCTTC | CASSPTAGTYNEQFF
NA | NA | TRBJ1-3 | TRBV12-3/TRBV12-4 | TGTGCCAGCAGTTCTGGACAGAGCTCTGGAAACACCATATATTTT | CASSSGQSSGNTIYF
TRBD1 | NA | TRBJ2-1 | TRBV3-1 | TGTGCCAGCAGCCAACCCACGACAGGGGACAATGAGCAGTTCTTC | CASSQPTTGDNEQFF
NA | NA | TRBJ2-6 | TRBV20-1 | TGCAGTGCTAGAGACGCTTCCGGGGCCAACGTCCTGACTTTC | CSARDASGANVLTF
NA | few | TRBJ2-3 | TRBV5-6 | TGTGCCAGCACCGGAGGTACAGATACGCAGTATTTT | CASTGGTDTQYF
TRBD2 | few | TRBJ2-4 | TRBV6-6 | TGTGCCAGCAGTTACCGCCTGACTAGCGGGGGGGAAGTAGCCAAAAACATTCAGTACTTC | CASSYRLTSGGEVAKNIQYF
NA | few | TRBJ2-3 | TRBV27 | TGTGCCAGCAGTCACGGGACGGCTAGCACAGATACGCAGTATTTT | CASSHGTASTDTQYF
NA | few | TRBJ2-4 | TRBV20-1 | TGCAGTGCTATGTACACGGTCAAAAACATTCAGTACTTC | CSAMYTVKNIQYF
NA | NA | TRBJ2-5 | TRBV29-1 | TGCAGCGTCAATGGGGGGCAAGAGACCCAGTACTTC | CSVNGGQETQYF
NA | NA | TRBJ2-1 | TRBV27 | TGTGCCAGCAGTTTCCCACAAGGGTACAATGAGCAGTTCTTC | CASSFPQGYNEQFF
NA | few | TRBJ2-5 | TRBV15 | TGTGCCACCAGCGGGGGGAGGGAGACCCAGTACTTC | CATSGGRETQYF
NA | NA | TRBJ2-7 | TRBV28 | TGTGCCAGCAGTTTATCCTCAGGGTACGAGCAGTACTTC | CASSLSSGYEQYF
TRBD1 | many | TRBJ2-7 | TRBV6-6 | TGTGCCAGCAGAAATCGACAGGGGGTAGTTCGCGACGAGCAGTACTTC | CASRNRQGVVRDEQYF
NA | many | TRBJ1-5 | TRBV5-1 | TGCGCCAGCAGCTTGGAAGGGAGTCATCAGCCCCAGCATTTT | CASSLEGSHQPQHF
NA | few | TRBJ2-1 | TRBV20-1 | TGCAGTGCTAGAGCCCCCGACAGCACCGAATACAATGAGCAGTTCTTC | CSARAPDSTEYNEQFF
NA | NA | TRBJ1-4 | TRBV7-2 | TGTGCCAGCAGCTTATCAGGGAGATCAACTAATGAAAAACTGTTTTTT | CASSLSGRSTNEKLFF
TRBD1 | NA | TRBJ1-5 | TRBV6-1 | TGTGCCAGCAGTAAACAGACAGGGAAATTATCTGATCAGCCCCAGCATTTT | CASSKQTGKLSDQPQHF
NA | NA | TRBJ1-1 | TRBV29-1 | TGCAGCGTTGATCCCCAGGCCCTGAACACTGAAGCTTTCTTT | CSVDPQALNTEAFF
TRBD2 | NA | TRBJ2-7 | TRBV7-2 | TGTGCCAGCAGCCCCCTCGGACTAGCGGGAGGTCACGAGCAGTACTTC | CASSPLGLAGGHEQYF
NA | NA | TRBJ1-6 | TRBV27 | TGTGCCAGCAGATTAAGGCGGAATACCTATAATTCACCCCTCCACTTT | CASRLRRNTYNSPLHF
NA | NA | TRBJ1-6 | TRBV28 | TGTGCCAGCTCTCGTGCGGGATCGGGTGATAATTCACCCCTCCACTTT | CASSRAGSGDNSPLHF
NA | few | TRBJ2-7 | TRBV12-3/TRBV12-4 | TGTGCCAGCAGCCGGGACGGACGCTACGAGCAGTACTTC | CASSRDGRYEQYF
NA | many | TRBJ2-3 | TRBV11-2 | TGTGCCAGCAGCTTACTCAGGGGCTATACGCAGTATTTT | CASSLLRGYTQYF
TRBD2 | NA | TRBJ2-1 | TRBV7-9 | TGTGCCAGCAGCGGTGAACTGAGCGGGAGGGCGGTTGAGCAGTTCTTC | CASSGELSGRAVEQFF
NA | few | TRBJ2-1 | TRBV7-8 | TGTGCCAGCAGTATAGTCCTATCCTACAATGAGCAGTTCTTC | CASSIVLSYNEQFF
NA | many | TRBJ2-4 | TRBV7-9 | TGTGCCAGCAGCTTACAGGGAAACATTCAGTACTTC | CASSLQGNIQYF
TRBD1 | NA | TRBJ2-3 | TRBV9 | TGTGCCAGCAGCCCCCAGAGTGGGGACAGGAGCACAGATACGCAGTATTTT | CASSPQSGDRSTDTQYF
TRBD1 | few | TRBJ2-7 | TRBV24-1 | TGTGCCACCAGTCCAGGGGGATCCCACGAGCAGTACTTC | CATSPGGSHEQYF
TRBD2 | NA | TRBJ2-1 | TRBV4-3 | TGCGCCAGCAGCCAAGATACTAGCGGGAGACGGGAGCAGTTCTTC | CASSQDTSGRREQFF
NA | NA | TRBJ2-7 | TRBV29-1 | TGCAGCGTCCGGGACGGCTACGAGCAGTACTTC | CSVRDGYEQYF
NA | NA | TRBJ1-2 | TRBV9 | TGTGCCAACAGCCCCCATGGGGGGTGGTATGGCTACACCTTC | CANSPHGGWYGYTF
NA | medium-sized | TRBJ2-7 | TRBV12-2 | TGTGCAAGTCGCCCAGAAGACCGCCACCGCCCCCACGAGCAGTACTTC | CASRPEDRHRPHEQYF
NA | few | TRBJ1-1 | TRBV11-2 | TGTGCCAGCAGCCGGGCCAACACTGAAGCTTTCTTT | CASSRANTEAFF
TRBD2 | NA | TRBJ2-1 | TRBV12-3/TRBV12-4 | TGTGCCAGCAGGAACCTAGCGGGAGGGCCTCGCAATGAGCAGTTCTTC | CASRNLAGGPRNEQFF
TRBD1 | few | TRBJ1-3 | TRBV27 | TGTGCCAGCAGTTTGTCACAGGGGGCGGCAGGCACCATATATTTT | CASSLSQGAAGTIYF
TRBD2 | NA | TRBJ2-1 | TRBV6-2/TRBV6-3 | TGTGCCAGCAGTCTTATAGCGGGGATATACAATGAGCAGTTCTTC | CASSLIAGIYNEQFF
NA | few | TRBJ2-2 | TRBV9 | TGTGCCAGCAGCGTCGGGCGGGAGCTGTTTTTT | CASSVGRELFF
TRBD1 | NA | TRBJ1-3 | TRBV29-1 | TGCAGCGTGGCCACAGGGGCTGGAAACACCATATATTTT | CSVATGAGNTIYF
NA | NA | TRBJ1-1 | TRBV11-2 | TGTGCCAGCAGCTTCCAAGAGAACACTGAAGCTTTCTTT | CASSFQENTEAFF
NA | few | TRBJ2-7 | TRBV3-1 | TGTGCCAGCAGCCAGGGCGACCCACCCTACGAGCAGTACTTC | CASSQGDPPYEQYF